Below are 18 T cell receptor beta chains sequenced from a single sample in a study of T cell responses to AZD1222 COVID-19 vaccine (dated by TCRdb to about 2021). The sample's time point label, in plain terms: baseline before first vaccination. The library was prepared using the immunoSEQ multiplex PCR assay. The source is immuneACCESS, and TCRdb retained only in-frame sequences with V and J called. Part of the clones is not carried over; for the studies checked, unresolved V genes explain less than half of this, and the remainder is unexplained. This sample has 100,000 to 150,000 clones in its table, and 89% of those were observed once. The ten largest clones take up approximately 4.2% of the sample. This specimen consisted of peripheral blood, obtained on day 0 of AZD1222 vaccination. The source is an adult in good health.

V and J are TRBV28 and TRBJ2-3; D is unclear. Germline CDR1 and CDR2: MDHEN and SYDVKM. Trimming shortened V by 3 bases and J by 2 bases, and 9 bases separated the two germline ends. The CDR3 sequence is 14 residues long. The CDR3 region has the DNA TGTGCCAGCAGTTTGGATCCGATCACAGATACGCAGTATTTT. Translation gives CASSLDPITDTQYF.

This sequence joins TRBV19 and TRBJ1-4, with TRBD1 matching 8 bases. The CDR3 loop spans 15 amino acids. CDR1 and CDR2 from the germline V gene are LNHDA and SQIVND (reference sequence). With 3 bases clipped from V and 6 bases from J, the junction kept 6 bases outside the gene matches. Here the CDR3 reads CASSIRTGPDEKLFF. The CDR3 nucleotides read TGTGCCAGTAGTATCCGGACAGGGCCTGATGAAAAACTGTTTTTT.

This CDR3 reads CASAPQDSIETQYF. CDR3 in DNA: TGTGCCAGCGCCCCCCAGGATTCTATAGAGACCCAGTACTTC. The chain is built from TRBV7-2 and TRBJ2-5; D remains unclear. The CDR3 runs 14 residues. Germline loops: CDR1 SGHTA, CDR2 FQGNSA. The V and J ends lost 8 bases and 4 bases respectively, with 17 bases between them.

V usage is TRBV30 and J usage is TRBJ1-2; no definite D call. V lost 7 bases, J lost 5 bases, and 17 bases lay in between. This CDR3 comprises 13 residues. From germline, CDR1 is GTSNPN and CDR2 SVGIG (reference sequence). The CDR3 DNA follows: TGTGCCTACCGATCGGACGGGCCATATGGCTACACCTTC. This codes for CAYRSDGPYGYTF.

The CDR3 DNA reads TGTGCCAGCAGTTTCGCCCTAGGGGAGGGGGGCTACACCTTC. Protein product: CASSFALGEGGYTF. The V gene is TRBV28, the J gene TRBJ1-2; possibly TRBD1 for D (5 bases). Trimming pared 3 bases from V and 8 bases from J, leaving 16 bases between. CDR1 and CDR2 from the germline V gene are MDHEN and SYDVKM. CDR3 length equals 14 residues.

This clone showed up just once. This chain connects TRBV27 to TRBJ2-7, with 7 bases aligning to TRBD1. In germline, CDR1 is MNHEY, CDR2 SMNVEV (reference sequence). There are 14 residues in the CDR3. J was trimmed by 4 bases and V by 5 bases; bases with no gene match: 8. The CDR3: CASSIRTGRYEQYF. The CDR3 DNA sequence: TGTGCCAGCAGTATCAGGACAGGCAGGTACGAGCAGTACTTC.

This clone was seen just once. The V gene is TRBV27, the J gene TRBJ1-2, with no clear D. The CDR3 has 13 residues. Trimming took off 7 bases at V and 4 bases at J, with 13 bases between the two ends. CDR1 is MNHEY and CDR2 is SMNVEV in the germline V gene (reference sequence). The CDR3 reads CASKAVQAYGYTF. The CDR3 bases are TGTGCCAGCAAAGCGGTCCAGGCCTATGGCTACACCTTC.

The genes are TRBV24-1 and TRBJ2-6, with D maybe TRBD2 (7 bases). CDR1 is KGHDR and CDR2 is SFDVKD in the germline V gene. Trimming stripped 4 bases from V and 0 bases from J, with 18 bases between. This CDR3 spans 19 amino acids. This CDR3 reads CATSDPSGGSFSGANVLTF. As DNA, the CDR3 is TGTGCCACCAGTGACCCTTCGGGGGGCAGTTTCTCTGGGGCCAACGTCCTGACTTTC.

This clone has just one count. The chain combines TRBV9 with TRBJ2-7; 9 bases are shared with TRBD2. J gave up 2 bases and V 3 bases, and 6 bases lay outside the gene matches. Germline CDR1 SGDLS, CDR2 YYNGEE. The CDR3 covers 15 residues. CDR3 loop: CASSGGTSSPYEQYF. The CDR3 nucleotides are TGTGCCAGCAGCGGGGGGACTAGCTCTCCCTACGAGCAGTACTTC.

This sequence joins TRBV27 and TRBJ2-7, with 13 nucleotides matching TRBD2. Germline CDR1 reads MNHEY; CDR2 reads SMNVEV (reference sequence). This CDR3 comprises 16 residues. V lost 1 base to trimming and J lost 2 bases; unmatched junction nucleotides: 2. This chain's CDR3 is CASSLWGTSGAYEQYF. In nucleotides, the CDR3 is TGTGCCAGCAGTTTATGGGGGACTAGCGGGGCCTACGAGCAGTACTTC.

The rearrangement uses TRBV4-2 and TRBJ2-7; 8 bases are a match to TRBD2. V lost 8 bases, J lost 7 bases, and 16 bases stayed unmatched. CDR3 size: 15 residues. Germline V gene data show CDR1 as LGHNA and CDR2 as YNFKEQ. As DNA, the CDR3 is TGTGCCAGCGCGAGAGATGGTCCGGGGGGGAGGGAGCAGTACTTC. Translated, it gives CASARDGPGGREQYF.

The genes are TRBV7-2 and TRBJ1-2; 7 nucleotides line up with TRBD1. With V trimmed by 1 base and J by 3 bases, 5 bases remained unmatched. The CDR3 runs to 15 residues. Per the germline V gene, CDR1 is SGHTA and CDR2 is FQGNSA. This CDR3 reads CASSLVVGQYYGYTF. The CDR3 DNA sequence: TGTGCCAGCAGCTTAGTAGTGGGACAGTACTATGGCTACACCTTC.

The V gene is TRBV3-1 (or the pseudogene TRBV3-2), the J gene TRBJ1-1; no definite D call. Germline CDR1 LGHDT, CDR2 YNNKEL (reference sequence). V shed 2 bases and J shed 2 bases, with 6 bases lying between them. This CDR3 spans 13 amino acids. In DNA form, the CDR3 reads TGTGCCAGCAGCCAAAATTTAAACACTGAAGCTTTCTTT. Amino acids: CASSQNLNTEAFF.

This sequence joins TRBV19 and TRBJ2-5; 14 bases are a match to TRBD2. The J segment lost 5 bases and the V segment lost 7 bases, leaving 6 bases of the junction unmatched. The CDR3 is made up of 15 amino acids. CDR1 and CDR2 from the germline V gene are LNHDA and SQIVND (reference sequence). The CDR3 reads CASTRLAGGPETQYF. Written as DNA, the CDR3 is TGTGCCAGTACGAGACTAGCGGGGGGGCCGGAGACCCAGTACTTC.

V gene TRBV18 combines with J gene TRBJ1-2, with 7 bases aligning to TRBD1. J was trimmed by 3 bases and V by 6 bases; bases with no gene match: 16. This CDR3 has 17 residues. In germline, CDR1 is KGHSH, CDR2 LQKENI. The CDR3 sequence: CASSATGPGTADYGYTF. The CDR3 DNA follows: TGTGCCAGCTCCGCCACCGGTCCCGGGACAGCAGACTATGGCTACACCTTC.

The chain carries TRBV28 and TRBJ2-3; tentative D call: TRBD1 (8 bases). Trimming cost V 3 bases and J 3 bases, with 22 bases left between them. The CDR3 has 18 residues. The germline V gene encodes CDR1 MDHEN and CDR2 SYDVKM. The CDR3 bases are TGTGCCAGCAGTTTCGGGGGGACTGGACAGGGTGTAACAGATACGCAGTATTTT. Translation gives CASSFGGTGQGVTDTQYF.

The gene calls are TRBV10-3 and TRBJ2-1; 9 bases fit TRBD2. The CDR3 spans 15 residues. With V trimmed by 4 bases and J by 3 bases, 4 bases remained unmatched. Germline CDR1 is ENHRY and CDR2 is SYGVKD. CDR3: CAISALAGNYNEQFF. The CDR3 DNA reads TGTGCCATCAGTGCCCTAGCGGGAAACTACAATGAGCAGTTCTTC.

This chain connects TRBV6-5 to TRBJ2-2; D gene uncertain. Germline CDR1 MNHEY, CDR2 SVGAGI. CDR3 length equals 15 residues. Trimming pared 4 bases from V and 3 bases from J, leaving 12 bases between. CDR3 sequence reads: CASSLSNSYTGELFF. DNA of the CDR3: TGTGCCAGCAGTTTGAGTAATTCGTACACCGGGGAGCTGTTTTTT.